The entry below describes one T cell receptor (beta chain). What it binds is not known. These data come from a study of T cell repertoires in cytomegalovirus infection. Study information: From public TCR beta signatures came an indication of both CMV infection and matching HLA type. Study-wide points: Public TCR beta family frequency separated CMV-and-HLA carriers, including in an independent cohort. HLA-C-restricted TCR beta clonotypes specific for CMV led the ex vivo response.

Germline CDR1 and CDR2: SGHVS and FNYEAQ. With 4 bases removed from V and 4 bases from J, the gap between germline ends came to 13 bases. The CDR3 spans 14 residues. MiXCR, applied by TCRdb to the reads, yields one record per CDR3 protein. Altogether roughly 70,000 distinct CDR3 sequences are present, more than 20% being singletons, with the ten largest covering roughly two thirds. The clonotype originates from a human donor in good health (CMV status not recorded). Some clones in this sample may be carry-over from other donors' samples. The sequencing here drew on CD8+ T cells from cultured PBMCs, taken from culture after CMV antigen stimulation. The chain links TRBV7-6 to TRBJ1-1; D call uncertain. CDR3 amino acids: CASSSAGGGTEAFF. In nucleotides, the CDR3 is TGTGCCAGCAGCTCCGCGGGCGGCGGCACTGAAGCTTTCTTT.